Here is one TCR beta chain with its context. What it binds is unknown. Assay: immunoSEQ multiplex PCR; the TCRdb copy retains only in-frame clones and omits some. The sample consists of 47,000 or so clones, about 90% of them appearing once. The source of the sample is a study of cytomegalovirus exposure and HLA in healthy donors. Study-wide results and limits: Cytomegalovirus status, reportedly, was diagnosed with high specificity and sensitivity by the classifier. CMV antigen specificity of a few CMV-associated chains was confirmed in vitro. Listed as cytomegalovirus-associated were over 150 TCR beta chains.

Separate from the roughly 720-subject first cohort, the roughly 120-subject validation cohort was the one that the donors belonged to. The CDR3 is 15 amino acids. V shed 2 bases and J shed 4 bases, with 14 bases lying between them. Per the germline V gene, CDR1 is SGHDN and CDR2 is FVKESK. The chain recombines TRBV14 with TRBJ1-1; D remains ambiguous. The sequenced material came from PBMCs. This receptor was obtained from a young man in good health and CMV-seronegative. The CDR3 DNA is TGTGCCAGCAGCCAACAAAGAGGAGTCGTCACTGAAGCTTTCTTT. Residues: CASSQQRGVVTEAFF. The variable domain in full, with the rest retrieved from reference TRBV14 and TRBJ1-1, is EAGVTQFPSHSVIEKGQTVTLRCDPISGHDNLYWYRRVMGKEIKFLLHFVKESKQDESGMPNNRFLAERTGGTYSTLKVQPAELEDSGVYFCASSQQRGVVTEAFFGQGTRLTVV.